The entry that follows covers one TCR beta chain sequence. This entry belongs to a study of blood T cell repertoires in COVID-19. Across the study: Donors in the United States, Italy and Spain gave samples during acute or convalescent COVID-19. Sources were T cells, B-cell-depleted T cells, or PBMCs; the material itself was cDNA or gDNA.

Profiling relied on immunoSEQ multiplex PCR, and the TCRdb table lists in-frame clones only, not all of them. The sample includes some 130,000 clones, 75% to 90% of them seen just once. Sequencing was carried out using peripheral blood. The origin of this receptor is a man in his sixties with active or convalescent COVID-19.

CDR3 residues: CSASRGGPGEQYF. The CDR3, as DNA: TGCAGTGCTAGTCGCGGGGGGCCAGGGGAGCAGTACTTC. The chain links TRBV20-1 to TRBJ2-7; the match to TRBD2 covers 8 bases. V shed 3 bases and J 7 bases; nucleotides not matched to a gene: 8. Germline CDR1 DFQATT, CDR2 SNEGSKA (reference sequence). The CDR3 covers 13 residues.